This T cell receptor beta chain was sequenced in a study of cytomegalovirus exposure and HLA in healthy donors. PCR employed 60 Vbeta and 13 Jbeta primers. The method was immunoSEQ multiplex PCR; TCRdb's version includes in-frame clones alone and lacks a portion of them. The sample records some 130,000 clones, approximately 80% being singletons. Germline CDR1 LNHNV, CDR2 YYDKDF (reference sequence). With V trimmed by 1 base and J by 3 bases, 6 bases remained unmatched. CDR3 size: 17 residues. This clonotype was sampled from a man younger than 45 in good health and CMV-seronegative. This sequence joins TRBV15 and TRBJ2-1, with 10 bases matching TRBD2. The sample was PBMCs. DNA for the CDR3: TGTGCCACCAGCAGAGTGGCACTAGCGGGGCTCTACAATGAGCAGTTCTTC. Residues: CATSRVALAGLYNEQFF. Full variable domain (outside the CDR3, taken from reference TRBV15 and TRBJ2-1): DAMVIQNPRYQVTQFGKPVTLSCSQTLNHNVMYWYQQKSSQAPKLLFHYYDKDFNNEADTPDNFQSRRPNTSFCFLDIRSPGLGDTAMYLCATSRVALAGLYNEQFFGPGTRLTVL.